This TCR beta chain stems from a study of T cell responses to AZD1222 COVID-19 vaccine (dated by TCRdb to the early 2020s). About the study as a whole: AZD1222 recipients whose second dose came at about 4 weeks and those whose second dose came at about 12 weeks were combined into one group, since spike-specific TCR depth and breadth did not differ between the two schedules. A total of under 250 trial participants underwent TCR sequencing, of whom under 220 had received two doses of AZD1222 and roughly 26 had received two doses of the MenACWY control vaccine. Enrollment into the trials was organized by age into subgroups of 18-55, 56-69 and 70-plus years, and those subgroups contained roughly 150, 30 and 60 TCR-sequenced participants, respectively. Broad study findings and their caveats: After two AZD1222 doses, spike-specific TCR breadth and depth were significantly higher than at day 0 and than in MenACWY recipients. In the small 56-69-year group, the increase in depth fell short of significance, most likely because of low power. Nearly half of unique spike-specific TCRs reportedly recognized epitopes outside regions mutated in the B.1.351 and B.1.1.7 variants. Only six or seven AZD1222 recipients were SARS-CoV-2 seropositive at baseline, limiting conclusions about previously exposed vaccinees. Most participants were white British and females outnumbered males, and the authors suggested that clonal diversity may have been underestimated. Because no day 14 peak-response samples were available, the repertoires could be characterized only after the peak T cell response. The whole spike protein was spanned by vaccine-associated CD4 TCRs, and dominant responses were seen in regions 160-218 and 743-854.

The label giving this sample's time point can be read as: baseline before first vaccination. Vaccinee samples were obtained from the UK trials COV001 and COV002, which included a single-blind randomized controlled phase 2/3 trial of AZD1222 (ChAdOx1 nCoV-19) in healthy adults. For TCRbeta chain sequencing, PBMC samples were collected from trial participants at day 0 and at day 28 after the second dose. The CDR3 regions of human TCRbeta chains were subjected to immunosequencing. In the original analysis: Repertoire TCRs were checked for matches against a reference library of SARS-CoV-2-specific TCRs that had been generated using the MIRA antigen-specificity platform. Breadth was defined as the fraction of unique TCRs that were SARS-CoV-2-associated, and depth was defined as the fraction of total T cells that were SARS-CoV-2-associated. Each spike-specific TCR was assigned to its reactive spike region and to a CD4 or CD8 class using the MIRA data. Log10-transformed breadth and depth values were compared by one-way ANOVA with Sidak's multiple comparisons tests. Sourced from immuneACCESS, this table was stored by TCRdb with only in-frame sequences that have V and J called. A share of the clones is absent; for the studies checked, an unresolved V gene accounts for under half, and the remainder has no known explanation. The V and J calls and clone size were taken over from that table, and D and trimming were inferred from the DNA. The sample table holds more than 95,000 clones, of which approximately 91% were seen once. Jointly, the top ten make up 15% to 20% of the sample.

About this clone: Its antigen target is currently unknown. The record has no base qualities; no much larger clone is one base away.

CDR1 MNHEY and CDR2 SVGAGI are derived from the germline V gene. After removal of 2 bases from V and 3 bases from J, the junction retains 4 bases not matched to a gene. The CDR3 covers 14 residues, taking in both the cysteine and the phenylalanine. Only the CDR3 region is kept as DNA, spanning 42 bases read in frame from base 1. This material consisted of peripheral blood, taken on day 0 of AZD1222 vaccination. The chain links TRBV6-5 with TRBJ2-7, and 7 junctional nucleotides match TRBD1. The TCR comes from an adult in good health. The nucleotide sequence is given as TGTGCCAGCAGTTACGAGGGACAGTACTACGAGCAGTACTTC. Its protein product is CASSYEGQYYEQYF.